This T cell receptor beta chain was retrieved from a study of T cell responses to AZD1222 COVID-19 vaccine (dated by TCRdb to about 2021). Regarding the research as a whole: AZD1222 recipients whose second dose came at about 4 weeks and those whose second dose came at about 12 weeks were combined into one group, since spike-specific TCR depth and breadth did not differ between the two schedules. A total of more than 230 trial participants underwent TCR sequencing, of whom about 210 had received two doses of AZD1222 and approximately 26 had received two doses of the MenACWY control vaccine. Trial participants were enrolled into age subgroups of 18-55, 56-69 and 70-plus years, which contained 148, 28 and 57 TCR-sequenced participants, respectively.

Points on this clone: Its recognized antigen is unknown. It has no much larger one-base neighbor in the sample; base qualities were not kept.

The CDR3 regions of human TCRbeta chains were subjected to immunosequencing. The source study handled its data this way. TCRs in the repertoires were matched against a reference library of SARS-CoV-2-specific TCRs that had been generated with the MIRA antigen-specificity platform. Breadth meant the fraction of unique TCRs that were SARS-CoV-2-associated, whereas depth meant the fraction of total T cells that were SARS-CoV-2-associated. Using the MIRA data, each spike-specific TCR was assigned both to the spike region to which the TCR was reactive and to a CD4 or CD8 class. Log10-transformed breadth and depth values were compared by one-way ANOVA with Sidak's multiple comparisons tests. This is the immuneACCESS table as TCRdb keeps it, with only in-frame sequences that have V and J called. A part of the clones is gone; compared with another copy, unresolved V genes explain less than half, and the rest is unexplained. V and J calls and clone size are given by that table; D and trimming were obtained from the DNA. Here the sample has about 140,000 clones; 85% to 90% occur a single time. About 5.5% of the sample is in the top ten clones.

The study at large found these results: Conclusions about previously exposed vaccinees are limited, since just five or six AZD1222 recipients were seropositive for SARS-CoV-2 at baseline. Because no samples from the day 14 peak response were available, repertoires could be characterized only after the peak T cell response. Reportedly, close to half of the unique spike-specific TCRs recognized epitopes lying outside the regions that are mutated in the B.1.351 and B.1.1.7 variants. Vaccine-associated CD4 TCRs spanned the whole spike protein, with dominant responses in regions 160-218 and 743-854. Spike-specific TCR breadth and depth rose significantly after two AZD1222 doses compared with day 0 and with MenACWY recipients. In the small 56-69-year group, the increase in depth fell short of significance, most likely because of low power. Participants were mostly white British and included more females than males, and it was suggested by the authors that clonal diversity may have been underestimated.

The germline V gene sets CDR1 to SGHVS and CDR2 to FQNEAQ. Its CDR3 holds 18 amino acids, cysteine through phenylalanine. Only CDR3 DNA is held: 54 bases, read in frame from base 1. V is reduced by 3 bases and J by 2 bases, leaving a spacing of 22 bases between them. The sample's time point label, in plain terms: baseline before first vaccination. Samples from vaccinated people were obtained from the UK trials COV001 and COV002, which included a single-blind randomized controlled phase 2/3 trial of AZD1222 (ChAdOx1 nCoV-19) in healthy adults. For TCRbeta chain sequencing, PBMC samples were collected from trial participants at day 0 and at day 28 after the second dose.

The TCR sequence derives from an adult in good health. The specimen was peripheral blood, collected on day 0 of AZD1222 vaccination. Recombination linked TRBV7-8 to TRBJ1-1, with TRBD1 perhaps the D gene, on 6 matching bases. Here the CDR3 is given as CASSFRLGAGRTNTEAFF. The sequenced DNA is TGTGCCAGCAGCTTTAGATTGGGGGCAGGGCGGACTAACACTGAAGCTTTCTTT.